What follows are 20 T cell receptor beta chains derived from one specimen sequenced in a study of T cell changes during pregnancy in multiple sclerosis. Using immunoSEQ multiplex PCR, the repertoire was profiled, and TCRdb retains in-frame clones only, with some absent. The sample yields 75,000 to 95,000 clones, about 89% seen once. The sample in question was peripheral blood, obtained in the first trimester of pregnancy. These receptors were collected from a female donor in good health, enrolled as a control in a pregnancy study.

The rearrangement joins TRBV18 to TRBJ1-2, with D perhaps TRBD1 (6 bases). Trimming shortened V by 3 bases and J by 4 bases, and 6 bases separated the two germline ends. Germline CDR1 is KGHSH and CDR2 is LQKENI. The CDR3 extends over 12 amino acids. The CDR3 loop is CASSPDSYGYTF. CDR3 coding DNA: TGTGCCAGCTCACCGGACAGCTATGGCTACACCTTC.

Only one count was recorded for this clone. The J gene is TRBJ2-5, the V gene TRBV7-8; 14 bases match TRBD2. The CDR3 is made up of 16 amino acids. Germline V gene data show CDR1 as SGHVS and CDR2 as FQNEAQ. V dropped 1 base and J dropped 6; count of bases not matched to a gene: 4. The chain's CDR3 is CASSLVRLAGGKTQYF. DNA of the CDR3: TGTGCCAGCAGCTTAGTCCGACTAGCGGGAGGGAAGACCCAGTACTTC.

This rearrangement joins TRBV27 to TRBJ1-1; 9 positions agree with TRBD1. V was clipped by 3 bases and J by 1 base; unmatched bases: 12. Germline V gene data show CDR1 as MNHEY and CDR2 as SMNVEV (reference sequence). The CDR3 covers 18 residues. DNA of the CDR3: TGTGCCAGCAGTTTTAGGGGGACAGGGTCCCGAGGGAACACTGAAGCTTTCTTT. This translates into CASSFRGTGSRGNTEAFF.

The V gene is TRBV19, the J gene TRBJ1-4, with D perhaps matching TRBD1 (5 bases). Germline-derived CDR1 and CDR2 are LNHDA and SQIVND (reference sequence). The CDR3 has 15 amino acids. Trimming shortened V by 10 bases and J by 8 bases, and 23 bases separated the two germline ends. CDR3 amino acids: CATTDTPAGGEKLFF. CDR3 DNA: TGTGCCACCACCGATACGCCCGCGGGGGGAGAAAAACTGTTTTTT.

V is TRBV19 and J is TRBJ1-4; 9 bases map to TRBD1. The V gene end was trimmed by 6 bases and the J gene end by 7 bases; junction bases not matched to a gene: 3. The CDR3 consists of 13 residues. CDR1 is LNHDA and CDR2 is SQIVND in the germline V gene (reference sequence). As DNA, the CDR3 is TGTGCCAGTAGAACAGGGGGCGGTGAAAAACTGTTTTTT. Encoded protein: CASRTGGGEKLFF.

This clone was seen just once. The V and J genes are TRBV11-2 and TRBJ2-5, with 9 bases identical to TRBD1. The germline V gene encodes CDR1 SGHAT and CDR2 FQNNGV. The CDR3 covers 16 residues. Unmatched junction bases numbered 8, after V lost 1 base and J lost 5 bases. As DNA, the CDR3 is TGTGCCAGCAGCTTAGTGGACAGGGGAACGGAGGAGACCCAGTACTTC. It codes for CASSLVDRGTEETQYF.

The genes are TRBV11-3 and TRBJ2-1; 13 positions match TRBD2. The CDR3 consists of 14 residues. Trimming at V came to 3 bases and at J to 8 bases, leaving 1 base not matched to a gene. Germline V lookup: CDR1 SGHNT, CDR2 YENEEA. CDR3 nucleotides: TGTGCCAGCAGCTTGGGACTAGCGGGACATGAGCAGTTCTTC. It yields the protein CASSLGLAGHEQFF. Filled out from reference TRBV11-3 and TRBJ2-1, the complete variable domain reads EAGVVQSPRYKIIEKKQPVAFWCNPISGHNTLYWYLQNLGQGPELLIRYENEEAVDDSQLPKDRFSAERLKGVDSTLKIQPAELGDSAVYLCASSLGLAGHEQFFGPGTRLTVL.

The J gene is TRBJ1-2, the V gene TRBV18; TRBD1 might be the D (6 bases). V was shortened by 7 bases and J by 0 bases, with 9 bases between the two germline ends. Germline-derived CDR1 and CDR2 are KGHSH and LQKENI. The CDR3 contains 13 residues. CDR3 nucleotide sequence: TGTGCCAGCTTGGACAGCGCTAACTATGGCTACACCTTC. Translation gives CASLDSANYGYTF. The full variable domain, in which reference TRBV18 and TRBJ1-2 provide the parts outside the CDR3, is NAGVMQNPRHLVRRRGQEARLRCSPMKGHSHVYWYRQLPEEGLKFMVYLQKENIIDESGMPKERFSAEFPKEGPSILRIQQVVRGDSAAYFCASLDSANYGYTFGSGTRLTVV.

The chain employs TRBV4-3 and TRBJ1-5; the D is unclear. This CDR3 is built from 15 residues. Trimming shortened V by 4 bases and J by 0 bases, and 10 bases separated the two germline ends. CDR1 is LGHNA, CDR2 YSLEER, per germline. DNA of the CDR3: TGCGCCAGCAGCCGCGGACTTTCTAGCAATCAGCCCCAGCATTTT. Translated, it gives CASSRGLSSNQPQHF.

The chain links TRBV15 to TRBJ2-5; 7 positions match TRBD1. This CDR3 contains 15 residues. V shed 2 bases, J shed 2 bases, and the junction held 5 bases outside the gene matches. CDR1 and CDR2 (germline): LNHNV, YYDKDF (reference sequence). The chain's CDR3 is CATSRTQGWQETQYF. DNA for the CDR3: TGTGCCACCAGCAGAACACAGGGGTGGCAAGAGACCCAGTACTTC.

The rearrangement links TRBV4-1 to TRBJ1-1; D is undetermined. Trimming cost V 1 base and J 0 bases, with 18 bases left between them. Germline assignment: CDR1 MGHRA and CDR2 YSYEKL. The CDR3 runs to 18 residues. In DNA, the CDR3 is TGCGCCAGCAGCCAAGCCATGGAGGACCCCGGTTTGAACACTGAAGCTTTCTTT. Its translation is CASSQAMEDPGLNTEAFF.

V gene TRBV7-2 combines with J gene TRBJ1-2; a weak D match, TRBD1 (6 bases). Germline V gene lookup returns CDR1 SGHTA and CDR2 FQGNSA. Between the trimmed V and J ends, which lost 5 bases and 0 bases, there was a span of 19 bases. This CDR3 region has 17 residues. The CDR3 sequence: CASSARQAIVSNYGYTF. The CDR3 coding sequence is TGTGCCAGCAGCGCCCGACAGGCGATCGTTTCTAACTATGGCTACACCTTC.

This chain connects TRBV4-2 to TRBJ2-3, with D possibly matching TRBD2 (6 bases). This CDR3 has 16 residues. Germline CDR1 is LGHNA and CDR2 is YNFKEQ. V gave up 3 bases and J gave up 0 bases, with 13 bases separating them. This CDR3 reads CASSQGDFFSTDTQYF. The DNA of the CDR3 is TGTGCCAGCAGCCAGGGGGACTTCTTTAGCACAGATACGCAGTATTTT.

The table lists this clone with a count of one. The chain combines TRBV6-1 with TRBJ2-7, with 8 positions matching TRBD1. CDR3 length: 15 amino acids. V was pared by 8 bases and J by 3 bases, with 12 bases of the junction left unmatched. Germline lookup yields CDR1 MNHNS and CDR2 SASEGT. The CDR3 loop reads CASGTPSDRVYEQYF. The CDR3 bases are TGTGCCAGCGGAACCCCCTCGGACAGGGTCTACGAGCAGTACTTC.

This rearrangement joins TRBV4-1 to TRBJ1-4; 7 bases map to TRBD1. Germline assignment: CDR1 MGHRA and CDR2 YSYEKL. The CDR3 has 17 residues. Trimming at V came to 3 bases and at J to 4 bases, leaving 11 bases not matched to a gene. The CDR3 sequence is CASSQGLAGQLNEKLFF. The CDR3 DNA reads TGCGCCAGCAGCCAGGGTTTGGCGGGACAGCTTAATGAAAAACTGTTTTTT.

The rearrangement uses TRBV6-1 and TRBJ1-2; 7 nucleotides match TRBD1. The CDR3 contains 13 residues. Germline CDR1 MNHNS, CDR2 SASEGT. Germline trimming cut 1 base from V and 8 bases from J; bases unmatched to any gene: 4. CDR3 in amino acids: CASSEVQGQGYTF. The CDR3 coding sequence is TGTGCCAGCAGTGAAGTACAGGGACAGGGCTACACCTTC.

This clone was picked up a small number of times. This sample includes further DNA sequences coding for the same CDR3. The genes are TRBV19 and TRBJ2-7, with 7 bases matching TRBD1. Germline trimming cut 6 bases from V and 4 bases from J; bases unmatched to any gene: 6. The V gene's germline CDR1 is LNHDA and CDR2 SQIVND (reference sequence). The CDR3 runs to 13 residues. CDR3 in DNA: TGTGCCAGTAGGGGGGACAGATCTTACGAGCAGTACTTC. It is translated as CASRGDRSYEQYF.

The V call is TRBV27, the J call TRBJ1-1; no firm D call. V was shortened by 2 bases and J by 4 bases, with 14 bases between the two germline ends. The CDR3 loop spans 15 amino acids. CDR1 and CDR2 from the germline V gene are MNHEY and SMNVEV (reference sequence). For the CDR3, the DNA is TGTGCCAGCAGTTTAGGCGACCCGACTCGCACTGAAGCTTTCTTT. Amino acids: CASSLGDPTRTEAFF.

This rearrangement joins TRBV28 to TRBJ1-5; possible D gene TRBD1, 6 bases. The germline CDR1 and CDR2 sequences are MDHEN and SYDVKM. This CDR3 spans 16 amino acids. The germline V and J ends were trimmed by 1 base and 0 bases, with 10 bases remaining between them. The chain's CDR3 is CASSLSGGNSNQPQHF. The DNA for the CDR3 is TGTGCCAGCAGTTTATCTGGGGGCAATAGCAATCAGCCCCAGCATTTT.

The chain links TRBV28 to TRBJ1-2; 8 positions match TRBD1. The trim removed 2 bases at V and 7 bases at J, leaving 6 bases unmatched. Germline V gene sequence: CDR1 MDHEN, CDR2 SYDVKM. This CDR3 spans 14 amino acids. The CDR3 sequence is CASSLPRTGSGYTF. CDR3 nucleotides: TGTGCCAGCAGTTTACCTCGGACAGGGTCTGGCTACACCTTC.